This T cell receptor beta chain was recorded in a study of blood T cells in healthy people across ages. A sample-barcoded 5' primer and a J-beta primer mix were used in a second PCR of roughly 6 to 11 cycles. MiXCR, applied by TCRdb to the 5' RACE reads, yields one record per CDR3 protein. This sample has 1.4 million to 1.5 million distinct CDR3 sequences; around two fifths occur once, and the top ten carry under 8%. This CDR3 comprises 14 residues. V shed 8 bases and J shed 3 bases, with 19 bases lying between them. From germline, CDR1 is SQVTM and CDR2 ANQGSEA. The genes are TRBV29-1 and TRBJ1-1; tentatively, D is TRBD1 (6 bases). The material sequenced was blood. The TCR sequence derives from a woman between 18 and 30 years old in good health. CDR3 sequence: CSSSPVGGHTEAFF. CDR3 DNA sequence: TGCAGCTCAAGCCCGGTGGGGGGGCACACTGAAGCTTTCTTT.